This TCR beta chain is from a study of glioma-infiltrating T cells (dated by TCRdb to about 2016). Some background on the complete study: TCR alpha- and beta-chain repertoires were sequenced from glioma tissue, non-neoplastic brain tissue and matched peripheral blood mononuclear cells. To gauge divergence between tissue and blood T-cell populations, every tissue-infiltrating repertoire was compared against the peripheral blood repertoire from the same patient. The paired cohort was made up of three low-grade glioma patients, about 8 primary glioblastoma patients and three non-glioma patients who contributed non-neoplastic brain tissue.

The iRepertoire nested amplicon-rescue multiplex PCR (arm-PCR) platform was used to amplify TCR alpha and beta CDR3 regions from RNA. The input for one-step reverse transcription and amplification was about 90-450 ng of tissue mRNA or PBMC total RNA. Following bead purification, Illumina adapters were added by a secondary multiplex PCR, and the libraries were gel-purified between 200 and 400 bp. Libraries carried internal 6-nucleotide barcodes used for demultiplexing. The libraries were sequenced on an Illumina MiSeq using 2x220 or 2x250 nucleotide paired-end reads. In the paper's pipeline: Paired reads were merged with FLASH 1.2.11 and aligned to the GRCh37 human genome with BWA-MEM before extracting TRA and TRB reads. V and J assignment used an IMGT-derived reference of cassette sequences and CDR3 motifs that included pseudogenes. Reads were translated in three frames, and productive CDR3s were defined by a C…FGXG motif without stop codons. A clonotype was defined as a unique combination of a V-J cassette pair and a CDR3 amino acid sequence. Filtering of reads was based on Hamming distance, with the threshold set by the sequence error rate of each sample in mapped regions. TCRdb itself trimmed the public reads at Q25 with fastp, ran MiXCR and retained productive beta chains. For every CDR3 protein sequence, its rows merge into one entry that carries the most common genes and DNA. The V and J calls here are based on TCRdb, not the publication. The sample profile shows roughly 120,000 distinct CDR3 sequences; roughly 24% of them were found once. The ten biggest clones cover 15% of the sample.

Here is what the overall study found, with its caveats: VJ-independent divergence between tissue and blood was found to be below expectation in non-neoplastic patients but above expectation in all gliomas, particularly low-grade gliomas. Very few CDR3 sequences were found to be shared between tissue and blood, and this scarcity was attributed to high CDR3 diversity and limited sampling. Group comparisons were based on small numbers of patients: three non-neoplastic, three low-grade glioma and eight or nine glioblastoma patients.

In regard to this clonotype: There is no known antigen for this receptor. No much larger clonotype is one base removed from it; base qualities were not supplied.

The sample was glioma tissue, nonneoplastic brain tissue, or PBMCs (not recorded which). This sequence originates from a human donor with low-grade glioma or glioblastoma, undergoing nonglioma brain surgery, or in good health (not recorded which).

For the CDR3, the sequence is CASIQLGQGYNEQFF. The DNA sequence reads TGTGCCAGCATCCAGTTGGGACAGGGTTACAATGAGCAGTTCTTC. The sequence joins TRBV14 to TRBJ2-1; 9 central bases correspond to TRBD1. There are 15 amino acids in the CDR3, from cysteine to phenylalanine inclusive. Only CDR3 DNA remains: 45 bases, in frame from the first base. For this chain, trimming is 7 bases at the V end and 4 bases at the J end, and the number of junction bases without a gene match is 8. CDR1 and CDR2 were assigned from the germline V gene as SGHDN and FVKESK.